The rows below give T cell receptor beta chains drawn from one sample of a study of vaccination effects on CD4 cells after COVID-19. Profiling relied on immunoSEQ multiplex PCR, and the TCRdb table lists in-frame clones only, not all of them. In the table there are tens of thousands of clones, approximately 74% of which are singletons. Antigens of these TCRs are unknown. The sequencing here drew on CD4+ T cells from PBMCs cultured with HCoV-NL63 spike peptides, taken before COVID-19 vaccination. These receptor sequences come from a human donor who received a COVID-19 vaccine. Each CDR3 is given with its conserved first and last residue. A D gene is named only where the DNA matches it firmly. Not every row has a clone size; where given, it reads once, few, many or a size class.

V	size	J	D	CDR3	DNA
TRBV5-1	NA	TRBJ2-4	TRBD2	CASSLGLQLAKNIQYF	TGCGCCAGCAGCCTGGGACTACAACTAGCCAAAAACATTCAGTACTTC
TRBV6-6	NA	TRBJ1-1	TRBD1	CASRRDSPYEAFF	TGTGCCAGCAGGCGGGACAGTCCCTACGAAGCTTTCTTT
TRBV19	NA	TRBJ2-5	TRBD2	CASSIEGSGGQETQYF	TGTGCCAGTAGTATAGAGGGTAGCGGGGGCCAAGAGACCCAGTACTTC
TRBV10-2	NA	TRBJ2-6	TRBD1	CASTPGGTGANVLTF	TGCGCCAGCACCCCAGGGGGCACTGGGGCCAACGTCCTGACTTTC
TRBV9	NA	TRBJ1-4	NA	CASSVARGAGEKLFF	TGTGCCAGCAGCGTAGCTCGGGGGGCAGGGGAAAAACTGTTTTTT
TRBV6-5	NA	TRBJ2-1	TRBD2	CASSLAGGRNEQFF	TGTGCCAGCAGTTTAGCGGGGGGCCGGAATGAGCAGTTCTTC
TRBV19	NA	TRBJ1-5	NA	CASRDSNQPQHF	TGTGCCAGTAGGGATAGCAATCAGCCCCAGCATTTT
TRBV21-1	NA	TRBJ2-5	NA	CASSKRVRPQETQYF	TGTGCCAGCAGCAAACGGGTTCGACCACAAGAGACCCAGTACTTC
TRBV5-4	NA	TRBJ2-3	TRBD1	CASSPGTGDTQYF	TGTGCCAGCAGCCCAGGGACAGGGGATACGCAGTATTTT
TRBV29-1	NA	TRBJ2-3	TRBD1	CSEGPRDRDTQYF	TGCAGCGAAGGGCCAAGGGACAGAGATACGCAGTATTTT
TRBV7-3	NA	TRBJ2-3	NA	CASSSSPSAWDTQYF	TGTGCCAGCAGCTCGTCCCCTTCTGCGTGGGATACGCAGTATTTT
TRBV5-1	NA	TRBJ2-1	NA	CASSRADSYNEQFF	TGCGCCAGCAGCAGGGCCGACTCCTACAATGAGCAGTTCTTC
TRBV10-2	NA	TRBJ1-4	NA	CASSDSSTEKLFF	TGCGCCAGCAGTGACAGCAGCACTGAAAAACTGTTTTTT
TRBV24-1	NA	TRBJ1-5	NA	CATAKTGLGNQPQHF	TGTGCCACAGCGAAGACAGGTTTGGGGAATCAGCCCCAGCATTTT
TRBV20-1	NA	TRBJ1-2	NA	CSASREGSYGYTF	TGCAGTGCTAGTCGGGAGGGTTCGTATGGCTACACCTTC
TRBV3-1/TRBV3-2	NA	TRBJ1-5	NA	CASSQRVCQPQHF	TGTGCCAGCAGCCAACGGGTTTGTCAGCCCCAGCATTTT
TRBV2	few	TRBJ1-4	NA	CASSPRPGEKLFF	TGTGCCAGCAGTCCCAGACCCGGTGAAAAACTGTTTTTT
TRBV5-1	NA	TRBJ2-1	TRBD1	CASSFGTGAPNEQFF	TGCGCCAGCAGCTTTGGGACAGGGGCGCCCAATGAGCAGTTCTTC
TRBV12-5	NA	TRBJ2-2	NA	CASGLVPDGSSTGELFF	TGTGCTAGTGGTTTGGTACCCGATGGGAGCAGCACCGGGGAGCTGTTTTTT